This TCR beta chain was recovered during a study of identical twins. The study, taken as a whole, reports: Alpha sequences out of frame and shared by twins had excess low generation probability. A lower insertion count was a feature of abundant cord blood beta clonotypes, with no such feature in memory repertoires.

This clonotype was seen just once. The target antigen is unknown. The junction differs from germline at one of its ends, possibly a read error. TCRdb ran MiXCR on the 5' RACE reads and lists one entry per CDR3 protein. The table shows 1.5 million or so distinct CDR3 sequences, with around 29% occurring only once. Every one of the donors was a healthy Caucasian. Germline assignment: CDR1 SSHAT and CDR2 FNYEAQ (reference sequence). The CDR3 extends over 15 amino acids. The chain recombines TRBV7-7 with TRBJ2-1; either TRBD1 or TRBD2 may fit D (5 bases each). Sequences were obtained from cord blood. The TCR was taken from a newborn girl in good health. The CDR3 DNA sequence: TGTGCTAGCAGTTACCGGGACGTGACCTACAATGAGCAGTTCTTC. Its protein is CASSYRDVTYNEQFF.